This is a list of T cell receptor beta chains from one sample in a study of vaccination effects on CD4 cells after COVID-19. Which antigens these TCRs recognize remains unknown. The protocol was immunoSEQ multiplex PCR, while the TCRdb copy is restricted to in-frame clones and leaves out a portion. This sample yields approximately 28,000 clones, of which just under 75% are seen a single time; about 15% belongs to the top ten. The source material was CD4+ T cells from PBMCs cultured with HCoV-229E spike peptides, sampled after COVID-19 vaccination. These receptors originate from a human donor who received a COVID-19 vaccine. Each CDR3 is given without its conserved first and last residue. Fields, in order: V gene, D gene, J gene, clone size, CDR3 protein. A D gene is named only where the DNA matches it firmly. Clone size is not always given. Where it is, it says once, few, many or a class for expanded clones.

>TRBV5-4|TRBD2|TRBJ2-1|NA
ASSLGSSGKVNEQF
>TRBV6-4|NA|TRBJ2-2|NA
ASSSVAFTGELF
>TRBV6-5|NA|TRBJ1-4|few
ASSYAGVTGEKLF
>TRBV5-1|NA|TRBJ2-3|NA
ASRPPGGLSTDTQY
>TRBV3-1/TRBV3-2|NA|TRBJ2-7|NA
ASSQDFLARYEQY
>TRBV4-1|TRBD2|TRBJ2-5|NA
ASSQEIELAGEETQY
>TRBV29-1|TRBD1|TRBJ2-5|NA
SVRYRGRETQY
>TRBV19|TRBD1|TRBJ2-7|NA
ASSTRDRTYEQY
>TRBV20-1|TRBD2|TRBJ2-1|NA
SASPSGRDNEQF
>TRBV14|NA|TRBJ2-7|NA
ASSPSRGAYEQY
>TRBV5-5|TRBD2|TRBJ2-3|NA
ASSLSASGTPTDTQY
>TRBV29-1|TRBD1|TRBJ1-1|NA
SVDRDREAF
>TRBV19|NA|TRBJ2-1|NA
ASSPVLGAGEQF
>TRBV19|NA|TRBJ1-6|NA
ASSIEDSPHNSPLH
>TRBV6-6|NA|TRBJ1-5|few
ASSYHENQPQH
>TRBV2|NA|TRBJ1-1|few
ASSPDQNTEAF
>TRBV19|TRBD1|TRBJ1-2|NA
ASSQGGQTLYNYGYT
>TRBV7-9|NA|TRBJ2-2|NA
ASESEKNTGELF
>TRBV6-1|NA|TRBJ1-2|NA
ASSEASVTINGYT
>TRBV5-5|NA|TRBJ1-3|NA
ASSLGGVGLSGNTIY
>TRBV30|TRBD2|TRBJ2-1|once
AWRVAGGPLVEQF
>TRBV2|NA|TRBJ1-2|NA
ASPAMGDGGYGYT
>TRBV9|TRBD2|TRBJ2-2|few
ASSSGGGLLELF
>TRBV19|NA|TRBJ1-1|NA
ASSSEGGVSTEAF
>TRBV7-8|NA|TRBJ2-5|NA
ASSLGGPRQETQY
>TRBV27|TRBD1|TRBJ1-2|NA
ASSLEGQGLGYT
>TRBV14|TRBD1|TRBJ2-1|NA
ASSQIPGQGDNEQF
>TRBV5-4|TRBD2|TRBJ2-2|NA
ASSPSTSGRFAGELF
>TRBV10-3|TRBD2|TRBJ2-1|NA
AISWTSGEYNEQF